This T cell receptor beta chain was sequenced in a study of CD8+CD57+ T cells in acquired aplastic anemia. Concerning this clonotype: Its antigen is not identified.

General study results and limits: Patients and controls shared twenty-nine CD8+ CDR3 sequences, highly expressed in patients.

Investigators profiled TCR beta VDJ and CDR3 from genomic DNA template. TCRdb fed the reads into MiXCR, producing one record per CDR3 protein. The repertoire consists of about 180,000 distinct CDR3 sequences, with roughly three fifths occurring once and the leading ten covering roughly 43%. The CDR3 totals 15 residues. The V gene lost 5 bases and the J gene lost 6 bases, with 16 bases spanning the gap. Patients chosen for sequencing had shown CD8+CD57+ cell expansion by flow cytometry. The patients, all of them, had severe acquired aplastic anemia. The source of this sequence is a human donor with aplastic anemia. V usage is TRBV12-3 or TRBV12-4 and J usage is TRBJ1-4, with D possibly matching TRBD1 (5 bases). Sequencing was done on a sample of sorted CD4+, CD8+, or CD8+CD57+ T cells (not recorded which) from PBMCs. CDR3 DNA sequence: TGTGCCAGCAGTGTGAGGGACTACGGGCATGAAAAACTGTTTTTT. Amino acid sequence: CASSVRDYGHEKLFF.